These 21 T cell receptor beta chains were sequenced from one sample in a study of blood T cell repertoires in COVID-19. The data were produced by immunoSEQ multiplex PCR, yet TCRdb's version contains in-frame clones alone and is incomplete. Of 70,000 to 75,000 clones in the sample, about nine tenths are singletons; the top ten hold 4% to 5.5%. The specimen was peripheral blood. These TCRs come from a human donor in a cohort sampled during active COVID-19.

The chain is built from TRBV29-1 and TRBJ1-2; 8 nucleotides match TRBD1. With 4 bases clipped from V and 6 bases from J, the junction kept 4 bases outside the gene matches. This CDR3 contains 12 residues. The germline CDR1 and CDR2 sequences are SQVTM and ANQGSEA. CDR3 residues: CSVGTGFDGYTF. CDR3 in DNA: TGCAGCGTTGGGACAGGGTTCGATGGCTACACCTTC. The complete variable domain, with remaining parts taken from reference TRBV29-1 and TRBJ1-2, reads SAVISQKPSRDICQRGTSLTIQCQVDSQVTMMFWYRQQPGQSLTLIATANQGSEATYESGFVIDKFPISRPNLTFSTLTVSNMSPEDSSIYLCSVGTGFDGYTFGSGTRLTVV.

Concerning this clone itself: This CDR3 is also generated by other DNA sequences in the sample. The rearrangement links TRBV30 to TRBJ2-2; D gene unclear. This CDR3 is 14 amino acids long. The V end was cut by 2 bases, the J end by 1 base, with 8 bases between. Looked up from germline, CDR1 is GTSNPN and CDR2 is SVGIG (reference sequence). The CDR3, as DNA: TGTGCCTGGAGTTCCTCCGGGAACACCGGGGAGCTGTTTTTT. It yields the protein CAWSSSGNTGELFF.

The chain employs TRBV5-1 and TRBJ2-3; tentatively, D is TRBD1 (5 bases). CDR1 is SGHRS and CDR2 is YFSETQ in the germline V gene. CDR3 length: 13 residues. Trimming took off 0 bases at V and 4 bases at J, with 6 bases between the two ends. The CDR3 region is CASSLGQPDTQYF. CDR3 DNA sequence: TGCGCCAGCAGCTTGGGACAGCCAGATACGCAGTATTTT.

The CDR3 here is CSSGQGSDTQYF. The CDR3 DNA reads as TGCAGCTCCGGACAGGGGTCAGATACGCAGTATTTT. V is TRBV29-1 and J is TRBJ2-3; 9 bases line up with TRBD1. The J segment lost 4 bases and the V segment lost 8 bases, leaving 4 bases of the junction unmatched. CDR3 length: 12 residues. Germline loops: CDR1 SQVTM, CDR2 ANQGSEA.

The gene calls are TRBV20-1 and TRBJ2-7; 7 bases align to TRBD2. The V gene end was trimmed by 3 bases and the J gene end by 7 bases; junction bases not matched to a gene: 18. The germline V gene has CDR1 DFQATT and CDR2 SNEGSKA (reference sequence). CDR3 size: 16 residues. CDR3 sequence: CSASGGEAVTLGEQYF. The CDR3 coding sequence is TGCAGTGCTAGTGGGGGGGAGGCGGTGACGCTAGGGGAGCAGTACTTC.

The CDR3, as DNA: TGTGCCAGCAGCCCAGGGGAAGAGACCCAGTACTTC. It encodes CASSPGEETQYF. V and J are TRBV3-1 (or the pseudogene TRBV3-2) and TRBJ2-5, with D possibly being TRBD1 (6 bases). V was cut by 4 bases and J by 3 bases, with 6 bases left in between. This CDR3 has 12 residues. In germline, CDR1 is LGHDT, CDR2 YNNKEL (reference sequence).

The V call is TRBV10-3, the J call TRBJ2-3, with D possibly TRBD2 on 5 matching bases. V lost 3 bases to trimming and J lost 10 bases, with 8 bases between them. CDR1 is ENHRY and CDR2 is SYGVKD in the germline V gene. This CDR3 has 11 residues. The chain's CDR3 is CAISDPGAQYF. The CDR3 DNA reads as TGTGCCATCAGTGACCCCGGGGCGCAGTATTTT.

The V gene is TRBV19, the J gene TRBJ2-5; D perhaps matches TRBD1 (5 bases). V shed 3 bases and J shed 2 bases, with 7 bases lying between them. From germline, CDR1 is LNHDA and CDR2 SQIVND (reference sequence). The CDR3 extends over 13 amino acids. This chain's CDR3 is CASSMSGQETQYF. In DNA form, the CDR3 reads TGTGCCAGTAGTATGTCAGGGCAAGAGACCCAGTACTTC.

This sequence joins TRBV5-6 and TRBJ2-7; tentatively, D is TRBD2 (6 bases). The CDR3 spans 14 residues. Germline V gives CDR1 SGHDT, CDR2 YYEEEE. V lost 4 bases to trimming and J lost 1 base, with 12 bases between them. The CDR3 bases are TGTGCCAGCAGCCGTCGGGACTGGTCCTACGAGCAGTACTTC. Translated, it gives CASSRRDWSYEQYF.

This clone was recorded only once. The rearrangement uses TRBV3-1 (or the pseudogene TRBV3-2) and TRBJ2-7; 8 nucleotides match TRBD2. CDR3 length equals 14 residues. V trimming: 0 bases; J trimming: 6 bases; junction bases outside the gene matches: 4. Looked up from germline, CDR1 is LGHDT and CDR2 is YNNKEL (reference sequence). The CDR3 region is CASSQDAGGFEQYF. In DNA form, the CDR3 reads TGTGCCAGCAGCCAAGACGCGGGAGGCTTCGAGCAGTACTTC.

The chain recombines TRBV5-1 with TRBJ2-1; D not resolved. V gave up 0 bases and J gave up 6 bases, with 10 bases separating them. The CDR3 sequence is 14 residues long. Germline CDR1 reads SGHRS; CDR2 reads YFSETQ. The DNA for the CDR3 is TGCGCCAGCAGCTTGGGCAATTCGGTCAATGAGCAGTTCTTC. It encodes CASSLGNSVNEQFF.

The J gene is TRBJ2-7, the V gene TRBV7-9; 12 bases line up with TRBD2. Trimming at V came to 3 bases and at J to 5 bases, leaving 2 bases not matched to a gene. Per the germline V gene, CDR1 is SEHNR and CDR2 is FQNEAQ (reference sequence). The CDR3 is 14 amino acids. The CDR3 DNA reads TGTGCCAGCAGCTTGACTAGCGGGAGTAACGAGCAGTACTTC. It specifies CASSLTSGSNEQYF.

CDR3 in amino acids: CASSLARYNEQFF. CDR3 coding DNA: TGCGCCAGCAGCTTGGCACGGTACAATGAGCAGTTCTTC. This chain joins TRBV5-1 and TRBJ2-1; D is ambiguous. The germline V gene has CDR1 SGHRS and CDR2 YFSETQ. Trimming shortened V by 0 bases and J by 4 bases, and 5 bases separated the two germline ends. The CDR3 contains 13 residues.

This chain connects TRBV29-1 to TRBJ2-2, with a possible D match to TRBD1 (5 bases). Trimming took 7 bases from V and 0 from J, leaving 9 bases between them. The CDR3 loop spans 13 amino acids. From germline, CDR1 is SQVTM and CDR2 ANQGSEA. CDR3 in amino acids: CSGGAANTGELFF. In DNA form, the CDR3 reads TGCAGCGGTGGGGCTGCGAACACCGGGGAGCTGTTTTTT.

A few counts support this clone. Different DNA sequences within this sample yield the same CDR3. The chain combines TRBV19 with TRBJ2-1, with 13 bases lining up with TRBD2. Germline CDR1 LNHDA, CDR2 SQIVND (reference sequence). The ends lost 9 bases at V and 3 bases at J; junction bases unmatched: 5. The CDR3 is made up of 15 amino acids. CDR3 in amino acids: CASSRTSGGYNEQFF. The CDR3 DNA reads TGTGCCAGCAGTCGGACTAGCGGGGGCTACAATGAGCAGTTCTTC.

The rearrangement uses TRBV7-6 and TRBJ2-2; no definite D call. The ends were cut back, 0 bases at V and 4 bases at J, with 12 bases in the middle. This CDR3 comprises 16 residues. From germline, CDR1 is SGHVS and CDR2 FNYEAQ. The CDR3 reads CASSLALGRGTGELFF. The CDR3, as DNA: TGTGCCAGCAGCTTAGCGCTCGGTCGAGGCACCGGGGAGCTGTTTTTT.

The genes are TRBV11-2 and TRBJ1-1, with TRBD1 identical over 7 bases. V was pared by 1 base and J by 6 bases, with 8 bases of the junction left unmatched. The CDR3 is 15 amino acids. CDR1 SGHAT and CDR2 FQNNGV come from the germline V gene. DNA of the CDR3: TGTGCCAGCAGCTTAGGACAGGGCCGGCGGTCTGAAGCTTTCTTT. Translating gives CASSLGQGRRSEAFF.

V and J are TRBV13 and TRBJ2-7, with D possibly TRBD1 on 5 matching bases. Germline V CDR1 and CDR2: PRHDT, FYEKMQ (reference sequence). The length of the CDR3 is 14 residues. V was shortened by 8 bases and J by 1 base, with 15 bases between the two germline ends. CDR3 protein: CASLGRDRSYEQYF. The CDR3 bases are TGTGCCAGCCTGGGCAGGGATAGGTCCTACGAGCAGTACTTC.

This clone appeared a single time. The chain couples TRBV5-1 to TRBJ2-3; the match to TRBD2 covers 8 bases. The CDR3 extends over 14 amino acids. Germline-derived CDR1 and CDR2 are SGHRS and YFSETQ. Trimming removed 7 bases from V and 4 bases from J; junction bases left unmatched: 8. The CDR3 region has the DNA TGCGCCAGCGAAGTAGCGGGGATGTCAGATACGCAGTATTTT. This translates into CASEVAGMSDTQYF.

The CDR3: CASSQINRGRRQPQHF. As DNA, the CDR3 is TGTGCCAGCAGCCAAATAAACAGGGGAAGGAGGCAGCCCCAGCATTTT. V usage is TRBV28 and J usage is TRBJ1-5; TRBD1 aligns across 7 bases. V shed 6 bases and J 7 bases; nucleotides not matched to a gene: 15. Germline values: CDR1 MDHEN, CDR2 SYDVKM. The CDR3 contains 16 residues.

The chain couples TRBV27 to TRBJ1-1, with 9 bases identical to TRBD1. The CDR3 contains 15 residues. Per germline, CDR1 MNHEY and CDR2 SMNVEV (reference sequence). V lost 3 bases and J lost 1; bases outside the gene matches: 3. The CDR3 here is CASSFLGQGNTEAFF. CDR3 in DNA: TGTGCCAGCAGTTTTTTGGGACAGGGGAACACTGAAGCTTTCTTT.